This T cell receptor beta chain was observed in a study of T cells in localized non-small cell lung cancer. General study results and limits: Sequencing, confined to only one tumor region, leaves heterogeneity possible. Adjacent lung tissue had a median about 52 of the top 100 clones found in the tumor. In uninvolved adjacent lung, T cell clonality reached its highest value, exceeding tumor.

The CDR3 has 14 amino acids. The ends were cut back, 5 bases at V and 8 bases at J, with 18 bases in the middle. Germline values: CDR1 LNHDA, CDR2 SQIVND (reference sequence). The method was immunoSEQ multiplex PCR; TCRdb's version includes in-frame clones alone and lacks a portion of them. The sample has under 75,000 clones, about 86% seen once. Remarks on this clone: Its specificity is not known.

Sequencing was performed on peripheral blood, taken before any cancer treatment. This sequence joins TRBV19 and TRBJ1-2; D gene uncertain. This TCR derives from a male donor older than 55 with stage III squamous cell lung carcinoma. The CDR3 sequence: CASSPTSGSSGYTF. CDR3 nucleotides: TGTGCCAGTAGTCCCACATCTGGGAGTTCGGGCTACACCTTC.